These 27 T cell receptor beta chains were all obtained from the same sample, sequenced in a study of cytomegalovirus exposure and HLA in healthy donors. The PCR was carried out with 60 Vbeta primers and 13 Jbeta primers. TCRdb keeps only in-frame clones here, not all; method: immunoSEQ multiplex PCR. Here the sample spans roughly 230,000 clones, 85% being singletons. Sequencing used PBMCs. The receptors shown here come from a girl under 10 years old in good health and CMV-seronegative.

The chain carries TRBV19 and TRBJ2-5, with unresolved D. Trimming pared 4 bases from V and 1 base from J, leaving 7 bases between. This CDR3 is built from 13 residues. Germline lookup yields CDR1 LNHDA and CDR2 SQIVND (reference sequence). CDR3 amino acids: CASSRAFQETQYF. The CDR3 DNA reads TGTGCCAGTAGTAGGGCTTTCCAAGAGACCCAGTACTTC.

The chain is built from TRBV21-1 and TRBJ1-2; the D call in the table, TRBD1, was not verified against the DNA. TRBV21-1 has pseudogene status. CDR3 size: 16 residues. CDR3 region: CASSGQGPPFNYGYTF. The CDR3 DNA is TGTGCCAGCAGCGGACAGGGACCGCCATTTAACTATGGCTACACCTTC.

On this clone: This same CDR3 is encoded by further DNA sequences in the sample. The V call is TRBV4-1, the J call TRBJ2-5; TRBD1 agrees at 11 bases. Trimming removed 2 bases from V and 5 bases from J; junction bases left unmatched: 10. CDR3 length: 17 residues. The V gene's germline CDR1 is MGHRA and CDR2 YSYEKL. The CDR3 coding sequence is TGCGCCAGCAGCCAAAACCCGGGACAGGGGGACTGGGAGACCCAGTACTTC. This translates into CASSQNPGQGDWETQYF.

V gene TRBV4-2 combines with J gene TRBJ2-7, with a tentative D call TRBD2 (5 bases). V was pared by 0 bases and J by 4 bases, with 13 bases between. This CDR3 has 15 amino acids. Germline V gene data show CDR1 as LGHNA and CDR2 as YNFKEQ. The CDR3 region is CASSQEGRGKYEQYF. The CDR3 DNA reads TGTGCCAGCAGCCAAGAAGGGAGAGGAAAGTACGAGCAGTACTTC.

This clone was detected a few times. This sequence joins TRBV5-4 and TRBJ1-2; no clear D gene. Germline CDR1 SGHNT, CDR2 YYREEE (reference sequence). V was clipped by 5 bases and J by 4 bases, with 12 bases between them. CDR3 length: 13 residues. The CDR3 DNA sequence: TGTGCCAGCAGTTCTTACGGGAGCTATGGCTACACCTTC. Translating it yields CASSSYGSYGYTF.

CDR3 bases: TGTGCCACGATTGAGCCGAGGGTGAACACTGAAGCTTTCTTT. Protein sequence: CATIEPRVNTEAFF. V and J are TRBV6-4 and TRBJ1-1; D is unclear. The germline V gene encodes CDR1 MRHNA and CDR2 SNTAGT. This CDR3 is built from 14 residues. V lost 10 bases and J 0 bases, leaving 15 bases between the germline ends.

The chain links TRBV5-1 to TRBJ2-3; D unclear. V dropped 1 base and J dropped 4 bases, with 16 bases sitting between them. The CDR3 totals 16 residues. Germline V gene data show CDR1 as SGHRS and CDR2 as YFSETQ. The CDR3 DNA reads TGCGCCAGCAGCTTGATGCCTACCCGTTCCCCAGATACGCAGTATTTT. As protein: CASSLMPTRSPDTQYF.

In regard to this clone: The junction and the germline gene differ at one end; a read error may be behind it. The CDR3 sequence is CASSHSGTGVISSGNTIYF. CDR3 bases: TGTGCCAGCAGTCACTCTGGGACAGGGGTAATTAGTTCGGGAAACACCATATATTTT. The chain joins TRBV6-7 to TRBJ1-3; 10 nucleotides align to TRBD1. TRBV6-7 is an ORF for which the function is uncertain. CDR3 size: 19 residues.

The rearrangement uses TRBV30 and TRBJ2-7; unclear D gene. The V and J ends lost 0 bases and 1 base respectively, with 10 bases between them. Per germline, CDR1 GTSNPN and CDR2 SVGIG (reference sequence). The CDR3 extends over 14 amino acids. This CDR3 reads CAWSVMLQSYEQYF. In DNA, the CDR3 is TGTGCCTGGAGTGTAATGTTGCAGTCCTACGAGCAGTACTTC.

This chain links TRBV5-1 with TRBJ1-3; D is perhaps TRBD1 (5 bases). This CDR3 has 15 residues. Per the germline V gene, CDR1 is SGHRS and CDR2 is YFSETQ. The V gene lost 2 bases and the J gene lost 2 bases, with 11 bases spanning the gap. CDR3 nucleotides: TGCGCCAGCAGCTTAACTCAGGGTACTGGAAACACCATATATTTT. It codes for CASSLTQGTGNTIYF.

J is TRBJ1-2 and V is TRBV19; D not certain. Germline lookup yields CDR1 LNHDA and CDR2 SQIVND (reference sequence). V lost 3 bases and J lost 4, with 6 bases in between. The CDR3 totals 12 residues. The CDR3 sequence: CASSIFGYGYTF. The CDR3 bases are TGTGCCAGTAGTATTTTCGGCTATGGCTACACCTTC. The full variable domain, completed using reference TRBV19 and TRBJ1-2, is DGGITQSPKYLFRKEGQNVTLSCEQNLNHDAMYWYRQDPGQGLRLIYYSQIVNDFQKGDIAEGYSVSREKKESFPLTVTSAQKNPTAFYLCASSIFGYGYTFGSGTRLTVV.

The chain combines TRBV29-1 with TRBJ1-2; D call uncertain. The CDR3 has 14 amino acids. Trimming pared 4 bases from V and 4 bases from J, leaving 16 bases between. In germline, CDR1 is SQVTM, CDR2 ANQGSEA. CDR3 in amino acids: CSVGREARIYGYTF. The CDR3 DNA is TGCAGCGTTGGTAGGGAGGCTCGGATCTATGGCTACACCTTC.

This clone was counted a single time. The V call is TRBV7-2, the J call TRBJ2-3, with TRBD1 matching over 10 bases. Germline V gene sequence: CDR1 SGHTA, CDR2 FQGNSA. The V segment lost 3 bases and the J segment 2 bases; nucleotides outside the gene matches: 5. The CDR3 is 16 residues long. CDR3 coding DNA: TGTGCCAGCAGCTTGACAGGGGGCGCGAACACAGATACGCAGTATTTT. It translates to CASSLTGGANTDTQYF.

About this clone: Mismatch with germline at one junction end may stem from a read error. The chain uses TRBV7-2 and TRBJ2-1; 11 bases are a match to TRBD2. CDR3 size: 15 residues. CDR1 SGHTA and CDR2 FQGNSA come from the germline V gene. The CDR3 DNA is TGTGCCAGCAGCTTAGGTAGCGGGGGGGCCAATGAGCAGCTCTTC. Its translation: CASSLGSGGANEQLF.

The chain recombines TRBV6-1 with TRBJ1-5, with 7 bases lining up with TRBD1. The CDR3 consists of 14 residues. Looked up from germline, CDR1 is MNHNS and CDR2 is SASEGT. The V segment lost 4 bases and the J segment 7 bases; nucleotides outside the gene matches: 7. Here the CDR3 DNA reads TGTGCCAGCAGTGCACAGGGGAGTAGCCAGCCCCAGCATTTT. Amino acids: CASSAQGSSQPQHF.

The V gene is TRBV29-1, the J gene TRBJ2-1; 11 positions agree with TRBD1. V shed 4 bases and J 8 bases; nucleotides not matched to a gene: 7. Germline lookup yields CDR1 SQVTM and CDR2 ANQGSEA. This CDR3 contains 14 residues. The CDR3 DNA reads TGCAGCGTTGGAGTAGGACAGGGGGCGTATGAGCAGTTCTTC. Protein product: CSVGVGQGAYEQFF.

The V call is TRBV21-1, the J call TRBJ1-4. TRBV21-1 is deemed a pseudogene. This CDR3 spans 14 amino acids. Here the CDR3 reads CASSKGSTNEKLFF. The CDR3 coding sequence is TGTGCCAGCAGCAAAGGGAGCACTAATGAAAAACTGTTTTTT.

The genes are TRBV6-5 and TRBJ2-3; 9 bases are a match to TRBD2. This CDR3 has 15 amino acids. Germline V gene lookup returns CDR1 MNHEY and CDR2 SVGAGI. Trimming at V came to 6 bases and at J to 4 bases, leaving 8 bases not matched to a gene. The CDR3 DNA is TGTGCCAGCAGCCGTCTAGCGGGGCGCGCAGATACGCAGTATTTT. Translation gives CASSRLAGRADTQYF.

The rearrangement joins TRBV30 to TRBJ2-1, with 7 bases matching TRBD1. V lost 4 bases and J lost 2; bases outside the gene matches: 2. Germline V gene sequence: CDR1 GTSNPN, CDR2 SVGIG (reference sequence). This CDR3 comprises 13 residues. The CDR3 sequence: CAWTRGPYNEQFF. DNA for the CDR3: TGTGCCTGGACTAGGGGGCCCTACAATGAGCAGTTCTTC.

About this clone itself: One end of the junction fails to match germline, which may point to a read error. The gene calls are TRBV9 and TRBJ2-3; D is ambiguous. The CDR3 sequence is 15 residues long. The germline V gene encodes CDR1 SGDLS and CDR2 YYNGEE. The CDR3 region has the DNA TGTGCCGGCAGCTCCCGCCCAGTACGCACAGATACGCAGTATTTT. Protein: CAGSSRPVRTDTQYF.

CDR3 coding DNA: TGTGCCAGCAGTGAAGCGCTGGGAGGGCTCTTGGGTGAAGCTTTCTTT. Translated, it gives CASSEALGGLLGEAFF. The V and J genes are TRBV6-1 and TRBJ1-1; D gene uncertain. This CDR3 has 16 amino acids. V lost 0 bases and J lost 7, with 18 bases in between. Germline CDR1 MNHNS, CDR2 SASEGT.

The rearrangement uses TRBV4-1 and TRBJ2-7; 8 nucleotides match TRBD1. Trimming cost V 1 base and J 3 bases; bases outside gene matches: 5. Looked up from germline, CDR1 is MGHRA and CDR2 is YSYEKL. This CDR3 contains 15 residues. As DNA, the CDR3 is TGCGCCAGCAGCCAAGTCCACACAGGGGGCTACGAGCAGTACTTC. It codes for CASSQVHTGGYEQYF.

The chain recombines TRBV7-9 with TRBJ2-5; a weak D match, TRBD1 (5 bases). Trimming removed 3 bases from V and 4 bases from J, with 12 bases in between. The CDR3 spans 14 residues. CDR1 is SEHNR, CDR2 FQNEAQ, per germline (reference sequence). CDR3 sequence reads: CASSFRAQGETQYF. CDR3 DNA: TGTGCCAGCAGCTTCCGGGCCCAGGGAGAGACCCAGTACTTC. The full variable domain, with the rest looked up from reference TRBV7-9 and TRBJ2-5, is DTGVSQNPRHKITKRGQNVTFRCDPISEHNRLYWYRQTLGQGPEFLTYFQNEAQLEKSRLLSDRFSAERPKGSFSTLEIQRTEQGDSAMYLCASSFRAQGETQYFGPGTRLLVL.

The CDR3 loop is CAISESKGQAYEQYF. CDR3 sequence (DNA): TGTGCCATCAGTGAGTCGAAGGGACAGGCCTACGAGCAGTACTTC. This sequence joins TRBV10-3 and TRBJ2-7; 8 bases map to TRBD1. Germline CDR1 is ENHRY and CDR2 is SYGVKD. With 0 bases clipped from V and 2 bases from J, the junction kept 3 bases outside the gene matches. There are 15 residues in the CDR3.

This chain joins TRBV7-8 and TRBJ2-1; weak D call: TRBD2 (6 bases). With 2 bases removed from V and 4 bases from J, the gap between germline ends came to 27 bases. The CDR3 runs to 20 residues. The V gene's germline CDR1 is SGHVS and CDR2 FQNEAQ. The CDR3 loop reads CASSLFSRGSSRSLYNEQFF. For the CDR3, the DNA is TGTGCCAGCAGCTTATTTAGCCGGGGGTCGTCAAGAAGTTTATACAATGAGCAGTTCTTC.

This rearrangement joins TRBV5-1 to TRBJ1-1; no reliable D call. The germline V gene has CDR1 SGHRS and CDR2 YFSETQ. This CDR3 is built from 15 residues. Trimming pared 0 bases from V and 1 base from J, leaving 10 bases between. CDR3 coding DNA: TGCGCCAGCAGCTTGGTGGTGACGGGGAACACTGAAGCTTTCTTT. Its translation is CASSLVVTGNTEAFF.

This chain connects TRBV2 to TRBJ2-7; possibly TRBD1 for D (5 bases). Per germline, CDR1 SNHLY and CDR2 FYNNEI. This CDR3 comprises 12 residues. The V end lost 5 bases, the J end lost 2 bases, and 7 bases lay between the germline ends. The DNA of the CDR3 is TGTGCCAGCAGTCTGACAGCCTACGAGCAGTACTTC. Protein: CASSLTAYEQYF.